The 17 T cell receptor beta chains in this list originate from one sample, sequenced in a study of cytomegalovirus exposure and HLA in healthy donors. Vbeta (60) and Jbeta (13) primers were used in the PCR. Some clones are missing from TCRdb's copy, which holds only in-frame ones; the method was immunoSEQ multiplex PCR. The sample shows some 180,000 clones, 80% to 90% of them seen only once. Sequences were obtained from PBMCs. These receptors were collected from a middle-aged man in good health and CMV-seropositive.

The chain is built from TRBV10-3 and TRBJ1-5, with a possible D match to TRBD1 (6 bases). The germline V and J ends were trimmed by 4 bases and 0 bases, with 22 bases remaining between them. This CDR3 has 19 residues. Germline lookup yields CDR1 ENHRY and CDR2 SYGVKD. The CDR3, as DNA: TGTGCCATCAGTGCGTCTGTGACAGGCGGAGATTATAGCAATCAGCCCCAGCATTTT. It translates to CAISASVTGGDYSNQPQHF.

The J gene is TRBJ1-6, the V gene TRBV5-4, with 7 bases that match TRBD1. The ends lost 4 bases at V and 2 bases at J; junction bases unmatched: 6. Germline-derived CDR1 and CDR2 are SGHNT and YYREEE (reference sequence). The CDR3 is 16 amino acids. The CDR3 here is CASSKSGGTYNSPLHF. As DNA, the CDR3 is TGTGCCAGCAGCAAATCAGGGGGAACCTATAATTCACCCCTCCACTTT.

This clone was seen a single time. The chain recombines TRBV6-1 with TRBJ2-7; 7 bases line up with TRBD1. V shed 3 bases, J shed 2 bases, and the junction held 7 bases outside the gene matches. This CDR3 comprises 15 residues. CDR1 is MNHNS and CDR2 is SASEGT in the germline V gene. CDR3 amino acids: CASSEKTGKTYEQYF. DNA for the CDR3: TGTGCCAGCAGTGAGAAGACAGGGAAAACCTACGAGCAGTACTTC.

The chain uses TRBV15 and TRBJ2-2, with 14 nucleotides matching TRBD2. The CDR3 consists of 17 residues. Germline V gives CDR1 LNHNV, CDR2 YYDKDF (reference sequence). V lost 3 bases and J lost 6; bases outside the gene matches: 6. The CDR3 protein is CATSRGTSGRRAGELFF. DNA for the CDR3: TGTGCCACCAGCAGGGGGACTAGCGGGAGAAGGGCCGGGGAGCTGTTTTTT.

The V and J genes are TRBV4-2 and TRBJ1-5; 7 nucleotides agree with TRBD1. CDR3 length: 16 amino acids. Losses at the gene ends were 4 bases for V and 10 bases for J; bases not matched to a gene: 16. Germline-derived CDR1 and CDR2 are LGHNA and YNFKEQ. In DNA form, the CDR3 reads TGTGCCAGCAGCCTCGACTCGGCCCAGGGGGGTAATCCCCAGCATTTT. Protein sequence: CASSLDSAQGGNPQHF.

This chain uses TRBV19 with TRBJ1-2, with D unresolved. Germline V CDR1 and CDR2: LNHDA, SQIVND (reference sequence). This CDR3 comprises 12 residues. V gave up 5 bases and J gave up 4 bases, with 8 bases separating them. The CDR3 loop is CASSAGVYGYTF. The DNA of the CDR3 is TGTGCCAGTAGTGCGGGAGTCTATGGCTACACCTTC.

CDR3 region: CASSFAGGDTGELFF. DNA for the CDR3: TGTGCCAGCAGCTTCGCAGGGGGCGACACCGGGGAGCTGTTTTTT. This chain joins TRBV7-3 and TRBJ2-2; 8 bases are a match to TRBD1. CDR1 is SGHTA, CDR2 FQGTGA, per germline. Unmatched junction bases numbered 3, after V lost 3 bases and J lost 3 bases. The CDR3 has 15 residues. Based on the CDR3 plus reference TRBV7-3 and TRBJ2-2, the full variable domain is GAGVSQTPSNKVTEKGKYVELRCDPISGHTALYWYRQSLGQGPEFLIYFQGTGAADDSGLPNDRFFAVRPEGSVSTLKIQRTERGDSAVYLCASSFAGGDTGELFFGEGSRLTVL.

This clone showed up just once. This chain connects TRBV27 to TRBJ1-1, with D possibly being TRBD1 (6 bases). Germline CDR1 reads MNHEY; CDR2 reads SMNVEV (reference sequence). This CDR3 has 13 amino acids. The V and J ends lost 0 bases and 8 bases respectively, with 10 bases between them. CDR3 residues: CASSLSLGTEAFF. CDR3 DNA sequence: TGTGCCAGCAGTTTATCTTTGGGGACAGAAGCTTTCTTT.

This clone was observed a handful of times. The rearrangement links TRBV27 to TRBJ2-2; 13 bases map to TRBD2. The CDR3 has 17 residues. J gave up 1 base and V 5 bases, and 4 bases lay outside the gene matches. Germline V lookup: CDR1 MNHEY, CDR2 SMNVEV (reference sequence). CDR3 loop: CASSPGTSGVNTGELFF. The CDR3 DNA reads as TGTGCCAGCAGTCCCGGGACTAGCGGGGTGAACACCGGGGAGCTGTTTTTT.

The rearrangement links TRBV28 to TRBJ2-7; 13 nucleotides match TRBD2. The CDR3 runs to 16 residues. Per the germline V gene, CDR1 is MDHEN and CDR2 is SYDVKM. V gave up 7 bases and J gave up 0 bases; unmatched junction bases: 6. The chain's CDR3 is CASKRTSGGLSYEQYF. The CDR3 DNA reads TGTGCCAGCAAACGGACTAGCGGGGGTCTCTCCTACGAGCAGTACTTC.

Only one count was recorded for this clone. The genes are TRBV27 and TRBJ2-7; 8 bases agree with TRBD1. V lost 5 bases, J lost 5 bases, and 11 bases stayed unmatched. CDR1 MNHEY and CDR2 SMNVEV come from the germline V gene (reference sequence). The CDR3 is made up of 15 amino acids. The CDR3 reads CASSARTGIVHEQYF. The CDR3 DNA reads as TGTGCCAGCAGTGCCCGGACAGGGATCGTCCACGAGCAGTACTTC.

The chain joins TRBV6-4 to TRBJ2-2, with TRBD2 as a possible D gene (5 bases). CDR1 is MRHNA and CDR2 is SNTAGT in the germline V gene. The CDR3 is 13 amino acids. Trimming removed 6 bases from V and 7 bases from J, with 12 bases in between. The CDR3 is CASSGEPGGELFF. The DNA of the CDR3 is TGTGCCAGCAGCGGGGAGCCGGGCGGGGAGCTGTTTTTT.

This chain uses TRBV9 with TRBJ2-3, with a possible D match to TRBD2 (5 bases). Germline V gene data show CDR1 as SGDLS and CDR2 as YYNGEE. The CDR3 has 14 residues. Trimming left V 0 bases short and J 7 bases short, with 12 bases between. The CDR3, as DNA: TGTGCCAGCAGCGTAGAGGACTCACCTTATACGCAGTATTTT. It is translated as CASSVEDSPYTQYF.

The chain combines TRBV19 with TRBJ2-3; possible D gene TRBD1, 5 bases. This CDR3 contains 17 residues. Germline V gene data show CDR1 as LNHDA and CDR2 as SQIVND (reference sequence). V was trimmed by 1 base and J by 1 base, leaving 15 bases between them. In DNA form, the CDR3 reads TGTGCCAGTAGTATAGGTGGGGCGCGCGGTGGCACAGATACGCAGTATTTT. Translated: CASSIGGARGGTDTQYF.

V and J are TRBV21-1 and TRBJ2-4; TRBD1, the table's D call, lacks a check against the DNA. TRBV21-1 is a documented pseudogene. CDR3 length: 14 residues. Here the CDR3 reads CASSRDSHKNIQYF. DNA of the CDR3: TGTGCCAGCAGCAGAGACAGCCATAAAAACATTCAGTACTTC.

The rearrangement uses TRBV5-1 and TRBJ2-5, with TRBD2 as a possible D gene (6 bases). CDR3 length: 14 residues. Per germline, CDR1 SGHRS and CDR2 YFSETQ. Trimming took off 3 bases at V and 1 base at J, with 10 bases between the two ends. The CDR3, as DNA: TGCGCCAGCAGCTCTGGGACTCTCCAAGAGACCCAGTACTTC. Translating gives CASSSGTLQETQYF.

The J gene is TRBJ2-2, the V gene TRBV7-6; TRBD2 might be the D (5 bases). The CDR3 is 17 amino acids. V gave up 4 bases and J gave up 1 base, with 16 bases separating them. CDR1 SGHVS and CDR2 FNYEAQ come from the germline V gene. The CDR3 sequence: CASSSSSPGENTGELFF. CDR3 sequence (DNA): TGTGCCAGCAGCTCCTCCTCACCCGGGGAGAACACCGGGGAGCTGTTTTTT.